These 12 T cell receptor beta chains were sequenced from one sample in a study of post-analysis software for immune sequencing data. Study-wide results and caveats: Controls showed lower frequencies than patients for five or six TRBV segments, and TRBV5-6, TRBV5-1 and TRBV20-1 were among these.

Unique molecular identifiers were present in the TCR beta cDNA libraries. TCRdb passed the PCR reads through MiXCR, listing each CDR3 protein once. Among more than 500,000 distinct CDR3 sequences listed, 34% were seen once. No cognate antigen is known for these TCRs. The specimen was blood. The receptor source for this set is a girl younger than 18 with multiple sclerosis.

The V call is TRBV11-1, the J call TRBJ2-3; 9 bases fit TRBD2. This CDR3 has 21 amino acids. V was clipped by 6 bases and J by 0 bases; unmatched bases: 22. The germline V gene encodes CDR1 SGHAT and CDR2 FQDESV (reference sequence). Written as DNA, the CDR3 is TGTGCCAGCAGTTTATCCGGGACTAGCTTTGGACTAAGCCGGAGCACAGATACGCAGTATTTT. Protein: CASSLSGTSFGLSRSTDTQYF.

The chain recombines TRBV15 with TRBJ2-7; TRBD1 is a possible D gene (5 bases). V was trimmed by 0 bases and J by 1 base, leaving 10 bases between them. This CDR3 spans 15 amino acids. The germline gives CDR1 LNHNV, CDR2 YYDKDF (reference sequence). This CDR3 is CATSRDRAPSYEQYF. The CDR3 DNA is TGTGCCACCAGCAGAGACAGGGCCCCGTCCTACGAGCAGTACTTC.

The CDR3 DNA sequence: TGCGCCAGCAGCTTTTCCGGGACTAGCGGCACCGGGGAGCTGTTTTTT. This gives the protein CASSFSGTSGTGELFF. The genes are TRBV5-1 and TRBJ2-2, with TRBD2 matching over 11 bases. This CDR3 spans 16 amino acids. Trimming cost V 2 bases and J 4 bases; bases outside gene matches: 4. Germline-derived CDR1 and CDR2 are SGHRS and YFSETQ.

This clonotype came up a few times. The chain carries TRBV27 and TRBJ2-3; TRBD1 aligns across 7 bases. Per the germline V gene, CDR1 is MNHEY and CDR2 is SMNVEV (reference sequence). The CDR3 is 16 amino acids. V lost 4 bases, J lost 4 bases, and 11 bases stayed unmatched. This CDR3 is CASSSVARGLADTQYF. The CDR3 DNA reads TGTGCCAGCAGTTCCGTAGCGAGGGGGCTCGCAGATACGCAGTATTTT.

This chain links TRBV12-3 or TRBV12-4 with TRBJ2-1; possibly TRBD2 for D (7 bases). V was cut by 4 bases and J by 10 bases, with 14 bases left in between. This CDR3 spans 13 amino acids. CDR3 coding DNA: TGTGCCAGCAGTTCCCGAGGGGGGGCCGAGCAGTTCTTC. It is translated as CASSSRGGAEQFF.

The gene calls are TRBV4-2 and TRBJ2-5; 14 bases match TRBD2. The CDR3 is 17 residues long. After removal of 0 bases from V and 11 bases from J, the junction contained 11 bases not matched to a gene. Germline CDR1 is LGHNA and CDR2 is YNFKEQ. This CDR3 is CASSQDWGLAGDNEQYF. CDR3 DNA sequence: TGTGCCAGCAGCCAAGATTGGGGACTAGCGGGGGACAATGAGCAGTACTTC.

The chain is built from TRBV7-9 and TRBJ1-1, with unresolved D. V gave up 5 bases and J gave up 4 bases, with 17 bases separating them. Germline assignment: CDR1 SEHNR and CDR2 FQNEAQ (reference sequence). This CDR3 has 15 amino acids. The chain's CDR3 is CASSPYQSEGTEAFF. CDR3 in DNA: TGTGCCAGCAGCCCATATCAAAGTGAGGGCACTGAAGCTTTCTTT.

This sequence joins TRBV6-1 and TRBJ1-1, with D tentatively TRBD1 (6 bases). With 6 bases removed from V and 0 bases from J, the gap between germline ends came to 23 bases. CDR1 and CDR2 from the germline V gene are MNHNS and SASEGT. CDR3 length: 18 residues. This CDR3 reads CASSSPQGSLLVNTEAFF. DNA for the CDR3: TGTGCCAGCAGCTCGCCGCAGGGGTCCTTGCTGGTGAACACTGAAGCTTTCTTT.

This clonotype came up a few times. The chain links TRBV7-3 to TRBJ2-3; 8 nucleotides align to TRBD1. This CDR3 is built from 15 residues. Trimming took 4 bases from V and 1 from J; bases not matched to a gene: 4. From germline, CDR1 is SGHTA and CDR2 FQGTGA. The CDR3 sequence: CASSYRGLRTDTQYF. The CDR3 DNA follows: TGTGCCAGCAGCTACAGGGGGTTACGCACAGATACGCAGTATTTT.

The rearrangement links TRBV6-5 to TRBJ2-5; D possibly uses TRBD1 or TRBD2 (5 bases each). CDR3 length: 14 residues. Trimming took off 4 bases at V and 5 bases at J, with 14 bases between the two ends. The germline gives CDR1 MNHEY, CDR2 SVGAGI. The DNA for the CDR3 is TGTGCCAGCAGTTGGGGGACGACCTTTGAGACCCAGTACTTC. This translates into CASSWGTTFETQYF.

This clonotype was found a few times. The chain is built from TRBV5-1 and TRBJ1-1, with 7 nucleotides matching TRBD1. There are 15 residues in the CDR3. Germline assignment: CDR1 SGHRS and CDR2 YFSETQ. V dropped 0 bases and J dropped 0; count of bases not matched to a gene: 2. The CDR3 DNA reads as TGCGCCAGCAGCTTGGGACAGGGTTTGAACACTGAAGCTTTCTTT. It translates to CASSLGQGLNTEAFF.

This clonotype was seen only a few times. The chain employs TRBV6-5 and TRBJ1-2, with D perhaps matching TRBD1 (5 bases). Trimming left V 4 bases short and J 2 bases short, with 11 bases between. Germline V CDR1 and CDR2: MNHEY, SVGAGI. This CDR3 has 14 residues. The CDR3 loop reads CASSSGGRNYGYTF. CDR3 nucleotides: TGTGCCAGCAGTTCGGGGGGACGGAACTATGGCTACACCTTC.